The T cell receptor beta chain under discussion was sequenced for a study of T cells in women clearing cervical HPV infection (dated by TCRdb to the late 2010s). Background on the whole study: Cases were some 24 women with histologically confirmed HPV16-related CIN3 or worse, including a couple of invasive cancers. Controls were 25 or so women whose single incident HPV16 infection cleared within 12 months without precancer or cancer developing. Case blood was taken at the visit when the lesion was first identified, whereas control blood was taken when infection was no longer detected. Among cases, blood sampling came a median of approximately 150 days after lesion detection, with an interquartile range of 90 to 200 days. Since only a few of the women had HLA typing available, the possibility that HLA type was acting as a confounder could not be ruled out. This exploratory proof-of-principle case-control study, nested within the Guanacaste HPV Natural History Study in Costa Rica, compared TCR repertoires among women with different cervical HPV16 outcomes. Cases were matched to controls by age within five years and by the year the sample was collected. A median age of about 30 years was observed in cases versus roughly 38 in controls, and no significant differences in baseline characteristics were found. The parent cohort enrolled 10,049 women aged 18 or older in Guanacaste, Costa Rica, during about 1992 to 1994 and followed them for roughly seven years. As quality controls, five blinded duplicates were added to each group, bringing the total to about 60 samples made up of 50 or so participants and ten or so replicates. The paper's findings and limits, for the study overall: Random forest classifiers combining richness and V gene abundances distinguished cases from controls with an estimated AUC of 0.83. Across sequencing depths, CIN3+ cases showed significantly higher TCR repertoire richness than controls, but evenness did not differ between the groups. Because the number of T cells in each sample was unknown, differences in richness could reflect differing T-cell content rather than repertoire biology. TRBV6-7 relative abundance was lower in cases than in controls (roughly 0.12% versus 0.17%; Bonferroni P = 0.0008). The cross-sectional design could not show whether the associations came before the infection or were a result of it, and neither effector/memory subsets nor HPV-specific T cells were isolated.

The junction shows trimming of 0 bases on V and 3 bases on J, and the gene matches do not reach 5 bases of it. Its CDR3 holds 15 amino acids, cysteine through phenylalanine. The DNA shown is the part of the CDR3 that was read: 36 bases, in frame from base 1. According to the germline V gene (reference sequence), CDR1 reads DFQATT and CDR2 reads SNEGSKA. The immunoSEQ assay used multiplex PCR to amplify TCR beta CDR3 regions from an average of about 1.1 ug of genomic DNA per sample. To correct primer bias, the assay used a complete synthetic TCR repertoire to set an amplification baseline. The amplicons were sequenced using the Illumina platform. Processing in the source paper ran as follows. Sequences were error-corrected by clustering with frequency ratios and a modified nearest-neighbor algorithm, then analyzed in the immunoSEQ Analyzer with IMGT gene definitions. At each rarefaction depth, TCR richness and evenness were averaged across 20 rarefaction repeats, and any sample with fewer sequences than the depth was left out. V, D and J gene relative abundances were compared between groups with Wilcoxon rank sum tests, applying FDR correction. In the blinded duplicates, the intraclass correlation was approximately 96% for TCR richness and averaged approximately 82% across over 65 gene segments. TCRdb retrieved this table from immuneACCESS and kept in-frame rearrangements only. Not all clones are present; in checked studies, unresolved V genes account for under half, and no reason is known for the remainder. For V, J and clone size, that table is used; D and trimming come from the DNA. The sample table on file contains about 30,000 clones. The top ten constitute about 4% of the sample.

A note on this clone: Its antigen is not yet known. The read comes to an end 3 residues before the CDR3 does, leaving the germline J gene to fill in the end.

Every participant had a single incident cervical HPV16 infection, and women with prevalent HPV16 infections were excluded. Cervical HPV DNA was detected by MY09/MY11 PCR and genotyped by dot-blot hybridization. Approximately 15 mL of heparinized blood was centrifuged, after which the buffy coat was aliquoted, frozen at -30 degrees C, and then stored at -80 degrees C. QIAGEN kits were used to extract genomic DNA from the buffy coat specimens. Sample: blood buffy coat. This sequence uses TRBV20-1 and TRBJ2-7; a stretch of 10 junction bases matches TRBD2. The sequence was collected from a woman between 18 and 75 years old with a cervical HPV16 infection that either progressed to CIN3+ or cleared (not recorded which). The CDR3 region: CSARDQVAGGYEQYF. The CDR3 bases that were read are TGCAGTGCTAGAGATCAGGTAGCGGGAGGCTACGAG.